This is a list of T cell receptor beta chains from one sample in a study of T cells in tumors after PD-1 blockade. The protocol was immunoSEQ multiplex PCR, while the TCRdb copy is restricted to in-frame clones and leaves out a portion. The top ten hold around 21% of the sample, which has fewer than 15,000 clones, around 79% seen once. Material: PBMCs, obtained after anti-PD-1 treatment. These receptors all stem from a human donor with basal cell carcinoma. Each CDR3 is given with its conserved first and last residue. Fields, in order: V gene, CDR3 length, CDR3 protein.

TRBV7-9 | 14 | CASSPAAGAVTQYF
TRBV12-5 | 16 | CASVLVPGQGNYEQYF
TRBV29-1 | 11 | CSQKGEYGYTF
TRBV12-3/TRBV12-4 | 12 | CASSFRVGGYTF
TRBV5-4 | 16 | CASSPLFYGSYNEQFF
TRBV19 | 14 | CASSVASGANVLTF
TRBV27 | 17 | CASSRFGGTGQSETQYF
TRBV12-3/TRBV12-4 | 13 | CASSLDSNYGYTF
TRBV14 | 15 | CASSPGTSGLLTQYF
TRBV12-5 | 13 | CASGLDRDYEQYF
TRBV6-1 | 18 | CASSEARGQAVLFHEQYF
TRBV12-3/TRBV12-4 | 12 | CASSLFQRGAFF
TRBV5-1 | 15 | CASSWGQGVNYEQYF
TRBV9 | 15 | CARSADRGGLGGYTF
TRBV12-3/TRBV12-4 | 12 | CASSFGEETQYF
TRBV3-1/TRBV3-2 | 13 | CASSPPSTDTQYF
TRBV24-1 | 15 | CATSDSRDYQETQYF